These 14 T cell receptor beta chains came from one sample sequenced in a study of blood T cell repertoires in COVID-19 (dated by TCRdb to about 2020). Receptor amplification or capture employed the immunoSEQ multiplex PCR assay. TCRdb took over this immuneACCESS table, retaining in-frame rearrangements with V and J assigned. Such tables are incomplete; in checked studies, under half of the missing clones stem from an unresolved V gene, and the remainder is unexplained. This sample has some 200,000 clones in its table, and about 87% of those were observed once. Of the sample, about 0.95% falls within the top ten clones. Sample: peripheral blood. The receptor source for this set is a woman aged 18-30 years who had recovered from COVID-19.

The chain uses TRBV6-5 and TRBJ1-6; D ambiguous. The CDR3 has 16 residues. Trimming took 2 bases from V and 0 from J, leaving 8 bases between them. Germline CDR1 MNHEY, CDR2 SVGAGI. The chain's CDR3 is CASSYGGVSYNSPLHF. CDR3 in DNA: TGTGCCAGCAGTTACGGCGGAGTCTCCTATAATTCACCCCTCCACTTT.

J is TRBJ1-1 and V is TRBV9, with TRBD1 identical over 7 bases. Germline V gene sequence: CDR1 SGDLS, CDR2 YYNGEE. The V gene end was trimmed by 3 bases and the J gene end by 4 bases; junction bases not matched to a gene: 15. This CDR3 spans 17 amino acids. The CDR3 bases are TGTGCCAGCAGCGAGCCTCGACAGGGAGAGAGGGGCACTGAAGCTTTCTTT. Translated: CASSEPRQGERGTEAFF.

Note on this clone: At the DNA level, this CDR3 is encoded by other sequences in the same sample as well. The CDR3 protein is CASSVGGGAETQYF. The CDR3 DNA sequence: TGTGCCAGCAGCGTGGGCGGGGGGGCGGAGACCCAGTACTTC. The chain links TRBV9 to TRBJ2-5, with 9 nucleotides matching TRBD2. Trimming took 2 bases from V and 5 from J; bases not matched to a gene: 4. The CDR3 totals 14 residues. Germline CDR1 reads SGDLS; CDR2 reads YYNGEE.

There are a few counts of this clone. The CDR3 region has the DNA TGCGCCAGCAGCGACGACAGGGAAGGAGAAAAACTGTTTTTT. Translated, it gives CASSDDREGEKLFF. The chain uses TRBV5-1 and TRBJ1-4; 7 positions match TRBD1. The germline gives CDR1 SGHRS, CDR2 YFSETQ. The CDR3 consists of 14 residues. J was trimmed by 8 bases and V by 4 bases; bases with no gene match: 8.

The chain couples TRBV14 to TRBJ1-1; a possible D gene is TRBD1 (5 bases). Germline-derived CDR1 and CDR2 are SGHDN and FVKESK. Trimming left V 5 bases short and J 2 bases short, with 18 bases between. The CDR3 extends over 16 amino acids. The CDR3 here is CASSATPGKVNTEAFF. The CDR3 DNA is TGTGCCAGCAGCGCAACGCCAGGGAAGGTAAACACTGAAGCTTTCTTT.

The rearrangement links TRBV5-1 to TRBJ1-1; tentative D call: TRBD1 (5 bases). Germline CDR1 is SGHRS and CDR2 is YFSETQ. CDR3 length equals 15 residues. V was cut by 7 bases and J by 0 bases, with 16 bases left in between. The CDR3 protein is CASSPNQGLNTEAFF. The CDR3 nucleotides read TGCGCCAGCTCCCCAAACCAGGGCCTGAACACTGAAGCTTTCTTT.

The chain combines TRBV7-9 with TRBJ2-6, with 7 bases identical to TRBD2. J gave up 1 base and V 2 bases, and 5 bases lay outside the gene matches. Germline V gene lookup returns CDR1 SEHNR and CDR2 FQNEAQ (reference sequence). The CDR3 is 17 residues long. CDR3 loop: CASSLRPAGSGANVLTF. DNA for the CDR3: TGTGCCAGCAGCTTAAGGCCAGCGGGATCTGGGGCCAACGTCCTGACTTTC.

This chain connects TRBV4-3 to TRBJ2-7; no clear D gene. Trimming removed 1 base from V and 2 bases from J, with 12 bases in between. The CDR3 loop spans 15 amino acids. The germline V gene encodes CDR1 LGHNA and CDR2 YSLEER. The CDR3 nucleotides are TGCGCCAGCAGCCAAGTGCGGCATCAAACCTACGAGCAGTACTTC. This sequence encodes CASSQVRHQTYEQYF.

The V and J genes are TRBV19 and TRBJ2-2; D unclear. The CDR3 consists of 14 residues. V was clipped by 5 bases and J by 5 bases, with 12 bases between them. Per germline, CDR1 LNHDA and CDR2 SQIVND (reference sequence). CDR3 protein: CASSPFGETGELFF. As DNA, the CDR3 is TGTGCCAGTAGTCCTTTTGGAGAAACCGGGGAGCTGTTTTTT.

This chain connects TRBV19 to TRBJ1-5; 9 bases line up with TRBD1. J gave up 3 bases and V 5 bases, and 2 bases lay outside the gene matches. Germline V gene data show CDR1 as LNHDA and CDR2 as SQIVND (reference sequence). The CDR3 is 14 residues long. CDR3: CASSVQGANQPQHF. Here the CDR3 DNA reads TGTGCCAGTAGTGTACAGGGGGCCAATCAGCCCCAGCATTTT.

This clone was detected only a few times. J is TRBJ1-1 and V is TRBV4-1, with D hard to call. The CDR3 contains 14 residues. The ends were cut back, 4 bases at V and 0 bases at J, with 9 bases in the middle. CDR1 is MGHRA, CDR2 YSYEKL, per germline. CDR3: CASSPRWVNTEAFF. CDR3 bases: TGCGCCAGCAGCCCCAGGTGGGTGAACACTGAAGCTTTCTTT.

The gene calls are TRBV6-4 and TRBJ2-4, with 10 bases aligning to TRBD2. The trim removed 3 bases at V and 6 bases at J, leaving 5 bases unmatched. Germline assignment: CDR1 MRHNA and CDR2 SNTAGT. The CDR3 is 15 residues long. CDR3 protein: CASSESGGAANIQYF. The CDR3 DNA reads as TGTGCCAGCAGTGAGAGCGGGGGGGCCGCAAACATTCAGTACTTC.

Only one count was recorded for this clone. The rearrangement joins TRBV4-1 to TRBJ1-1; TRBD1 matches 8 bases. Germline lookup yields CDR1 MGHRA and CDR2 YSYEKL. Germline trimming cut 0 bases from V and 3 bases from J; bases unmatched to any gene: 6. CDR3 length equals 16 residues. In DNA, the CDR3 is TGCGCCAGCAGCCAAGAAGGACAGGGTTTGGACACTGAAGCTTTCTTT. This gives the protein CASSQEGQGLDTEAFF.

The chain uses TRBV5-7 and TRBJ2-5; no firm D call. TRBV5-7 is known as an ORF, though its function is uncertain. Trimming took off 6 bases at V and 2 bases at J, with 5 bases between the two ends. The CDR3 has 11 amino acids. The CDR3 spells CASTRQETQYF. The CDR3 DNA reads as TGTGCCAGCACGCGTCAAGAGACCCAGTACTTC.